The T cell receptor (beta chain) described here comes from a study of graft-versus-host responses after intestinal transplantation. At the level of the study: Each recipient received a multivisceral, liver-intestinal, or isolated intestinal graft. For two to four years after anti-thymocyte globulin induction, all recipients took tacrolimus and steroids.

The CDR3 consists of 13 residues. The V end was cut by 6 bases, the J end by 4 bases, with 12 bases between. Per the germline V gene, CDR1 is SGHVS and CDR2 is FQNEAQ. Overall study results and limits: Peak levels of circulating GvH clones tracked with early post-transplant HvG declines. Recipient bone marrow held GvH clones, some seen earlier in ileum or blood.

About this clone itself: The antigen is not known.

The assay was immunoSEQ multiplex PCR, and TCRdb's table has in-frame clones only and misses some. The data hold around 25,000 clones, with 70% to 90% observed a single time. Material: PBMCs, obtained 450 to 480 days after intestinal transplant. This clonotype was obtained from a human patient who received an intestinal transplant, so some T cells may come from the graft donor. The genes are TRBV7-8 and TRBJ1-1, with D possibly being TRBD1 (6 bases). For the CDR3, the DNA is TGTGCCAGCAGTATCACAGGGTTCACTGAAGCTTTCTTT. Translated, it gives CASSITGFTEAFF.